The sequence of this TCR beta chain was determined in a study of blood T cell repertoires in COVID-19. Method: immunoSEQ multiplex PCR; TCRdb's copy keeps in-frame clones and lacks some. Of 320,000 or so clones in the sample, around 90% were seen once. This CDR3 region has 14 residues. Germline-derived CDR1 and CDR2 are GTSNPN and SVGIG (reference sequence). The V gene end was trimmed by 2 bases and the J gene end by 1 base; junction bases not matched to a gene: 1. The sample taken for sequencing was PBMCs or T cells enriched from blood (not recorded which). This clonotype originated in a man aged 55 to 70 who had recovered from COVID-19. The chain combines TRBV30 with TRBJ2-3; 9 bases align to TRBD1. The CDR3 bases are TGTGCCTGGAGTCGGACAGGGGGCACAGATACGCAGTATTTT. Residues: CAWSRTGGTDTQYF.